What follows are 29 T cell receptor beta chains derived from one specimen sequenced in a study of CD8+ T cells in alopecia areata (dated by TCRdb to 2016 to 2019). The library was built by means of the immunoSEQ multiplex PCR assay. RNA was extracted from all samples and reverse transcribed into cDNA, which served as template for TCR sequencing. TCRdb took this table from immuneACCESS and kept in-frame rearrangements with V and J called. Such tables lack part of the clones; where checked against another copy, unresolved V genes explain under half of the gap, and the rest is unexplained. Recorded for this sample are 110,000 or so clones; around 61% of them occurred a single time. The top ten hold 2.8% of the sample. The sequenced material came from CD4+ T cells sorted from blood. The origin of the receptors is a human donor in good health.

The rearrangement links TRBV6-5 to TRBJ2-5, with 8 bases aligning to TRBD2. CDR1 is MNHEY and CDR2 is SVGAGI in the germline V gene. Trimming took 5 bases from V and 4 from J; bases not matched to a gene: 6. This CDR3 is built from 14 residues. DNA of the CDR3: TGTGCCAGCAGTGAGGCCGGGACTAGAGAGACCCAGTACTTC. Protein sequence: CASSEAGTRETQYF.

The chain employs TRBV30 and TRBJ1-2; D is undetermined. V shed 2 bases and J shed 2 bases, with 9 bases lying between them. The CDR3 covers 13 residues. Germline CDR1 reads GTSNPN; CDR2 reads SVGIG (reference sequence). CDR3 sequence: CAWSPAGNYGYTF. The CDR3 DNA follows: TGTGCCTGGAGTCCGGCGGGGAACTATGGCTACACCTTC.

The CDR3 spells CASSGGGGSPLHF. CDR3 DNA sequence: TGTGCCAGCAGCGGAGGGGGAGGGTCACCCCTCCACTTT. This chain connects TRBV7-8 to TRBJ1-6, with TRBD1 as a possible D gene (6 bases). The CDR3 covers 13 residues. The germline V and J ends were trimmed by 5 bases and 10 bases, with 12 bases remaining between them. Germline assignment: CDR1 SGHVS and CDR2 FQNEAQ.

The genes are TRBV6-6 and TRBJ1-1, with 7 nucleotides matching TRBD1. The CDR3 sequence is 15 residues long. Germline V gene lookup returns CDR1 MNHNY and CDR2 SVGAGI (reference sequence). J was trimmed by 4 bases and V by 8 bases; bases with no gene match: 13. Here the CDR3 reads CASHDAGQVGTEAFF. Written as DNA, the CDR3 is TGTGCCAGCCATGACGCTGGACAGGTAGGCACTGAAGCTTTCTTT.

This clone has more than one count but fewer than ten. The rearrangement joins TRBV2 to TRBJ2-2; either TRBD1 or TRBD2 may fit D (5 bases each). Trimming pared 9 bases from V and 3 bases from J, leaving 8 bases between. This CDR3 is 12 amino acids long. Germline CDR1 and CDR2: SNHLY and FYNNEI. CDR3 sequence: CARGVDTGELFF. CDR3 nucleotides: TGTGCCAGGGGGGTTGACACCGGGGAGCTGTTTTTT.

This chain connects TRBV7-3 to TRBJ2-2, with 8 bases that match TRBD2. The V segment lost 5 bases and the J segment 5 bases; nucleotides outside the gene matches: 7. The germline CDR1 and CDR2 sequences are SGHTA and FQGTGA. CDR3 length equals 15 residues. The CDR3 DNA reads TGTGCCAGCAGCCCCAGCGGGGGAGAGACCGGGGAGCTGTTTTTT. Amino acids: CASSPSGGETGELFF.

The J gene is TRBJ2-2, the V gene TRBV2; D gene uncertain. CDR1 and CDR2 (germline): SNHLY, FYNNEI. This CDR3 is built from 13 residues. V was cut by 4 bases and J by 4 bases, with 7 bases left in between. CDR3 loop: CASSVVGTGELFF. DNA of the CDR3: TGTGCCAGCAGTGTAGTCGGCACCGGGGAGCTGTTTTTT.

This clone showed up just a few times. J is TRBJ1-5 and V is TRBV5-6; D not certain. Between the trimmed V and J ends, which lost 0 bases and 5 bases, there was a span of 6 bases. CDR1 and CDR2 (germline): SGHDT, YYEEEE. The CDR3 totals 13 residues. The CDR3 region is CASSLGTDQPQHF. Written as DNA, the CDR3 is TGTGCCAGCAGCTTGGGGACCGATCAGCCCCAGCATTTT.

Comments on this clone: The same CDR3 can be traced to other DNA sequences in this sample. CDR3: CAWSVRGGGYTF. The CDR3 coding sequence is TGTGCCTGGAGTGTAAGAGGGGGTGGCTACACCTTC. The V and J genes are TRBV30 and TRBJ1-2, with D possibly TRBD1 on 6 matching bases. Trimming stripped 0 bases from V and 7 bases from J, with 9 bases between. Germline V gives CDR1 GTSNPN, CDR2 SVGIG (reference sequence). This CDR3 comprises 12 residues.

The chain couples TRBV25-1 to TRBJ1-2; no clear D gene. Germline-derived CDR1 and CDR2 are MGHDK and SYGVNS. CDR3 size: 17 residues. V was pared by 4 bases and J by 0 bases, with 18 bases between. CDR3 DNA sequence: TGTGCCAGCAGTGCCGGGAGTCCGGGGTTCACTAACTATGGCTACACCTTC. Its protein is CASSAGSPGFTNYGYTF.

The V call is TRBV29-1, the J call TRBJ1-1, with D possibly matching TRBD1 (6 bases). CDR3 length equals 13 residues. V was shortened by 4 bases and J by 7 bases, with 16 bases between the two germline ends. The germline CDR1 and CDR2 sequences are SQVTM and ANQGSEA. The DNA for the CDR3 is TGCAGCGTTGTTGGGGGGCGCGGGGTTGAAGCTTTCTTT. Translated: CSVVGGRGVEAFF.

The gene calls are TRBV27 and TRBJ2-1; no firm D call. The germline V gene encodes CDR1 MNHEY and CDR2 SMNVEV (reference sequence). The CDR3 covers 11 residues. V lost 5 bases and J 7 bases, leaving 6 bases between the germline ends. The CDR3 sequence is CASSISNEQFF. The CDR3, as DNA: TGTGCCAGCAGTATCTCTAATGAGCAGTTCTTC.

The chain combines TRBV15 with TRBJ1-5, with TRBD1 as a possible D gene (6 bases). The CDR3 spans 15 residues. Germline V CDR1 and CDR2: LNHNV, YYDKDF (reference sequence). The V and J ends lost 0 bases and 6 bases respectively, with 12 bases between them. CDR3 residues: CATSRDRGQSQPQHF. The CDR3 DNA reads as TGTGCCACCAGCAGAGATCGGGGGCAGAGTCAGCCCCAGCATTTT.

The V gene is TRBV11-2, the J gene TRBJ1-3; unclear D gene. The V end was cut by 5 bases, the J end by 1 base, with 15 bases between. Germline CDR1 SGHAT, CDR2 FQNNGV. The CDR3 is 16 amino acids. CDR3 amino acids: CASSVGVRRSGNTIYF. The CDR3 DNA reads TGTGCCAGCAGCGTCGGAGTTCGCAGGTCTGGAAACACCATATATTTT.

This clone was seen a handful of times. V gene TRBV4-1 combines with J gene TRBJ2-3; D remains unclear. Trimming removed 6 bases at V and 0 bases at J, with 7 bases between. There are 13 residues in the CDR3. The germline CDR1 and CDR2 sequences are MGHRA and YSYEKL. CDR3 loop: CASSPTSTDTQYF. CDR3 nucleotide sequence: TGCGCCAGCAGTCCCACTAGCACAGATACGCAGTATTTT.

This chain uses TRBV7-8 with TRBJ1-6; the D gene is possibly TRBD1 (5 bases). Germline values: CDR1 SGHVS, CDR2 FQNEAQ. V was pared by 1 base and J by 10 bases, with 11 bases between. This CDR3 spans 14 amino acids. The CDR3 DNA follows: TGTGCCAGCAGCTTAGGGGGGTTTTACTCACCCCTCCACTTT. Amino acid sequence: CASSLGGFYSPLHF.

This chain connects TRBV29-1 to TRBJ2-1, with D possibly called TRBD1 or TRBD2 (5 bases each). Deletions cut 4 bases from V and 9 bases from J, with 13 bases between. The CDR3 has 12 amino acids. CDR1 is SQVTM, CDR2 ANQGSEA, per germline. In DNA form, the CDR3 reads TGCAGCGTTGGAGGGCAGGGTGGTGAGCAGTTCTTC. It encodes CSVGGQGGEQFF.

CDR3 bases: TGTGCCAGCAGTGAATATTCGACGGGGGGTACTGGGGCCAACGTCCTGACTTTC. Its protein product is CASSEYSTGGTGANVLTF. This chain connects TRBV25-1 to TRBJ2-6, with 7 bases matching TRBD2. In germline, CDR1 is MGHDK, CDR2 SYGVNS. J gave up 2 bases and V 0 bases, and 7 bases lay outside the gene matches. The CDR3 is 18 amino acids.

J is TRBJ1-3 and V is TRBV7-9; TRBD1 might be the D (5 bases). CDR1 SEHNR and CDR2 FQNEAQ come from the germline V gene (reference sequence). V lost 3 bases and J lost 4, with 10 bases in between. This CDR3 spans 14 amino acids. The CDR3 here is CASSFGGDGNTIYF. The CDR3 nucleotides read TGTGCCAGCAGCTTCGGTGGGGACGGAAACACCATATATTTT.

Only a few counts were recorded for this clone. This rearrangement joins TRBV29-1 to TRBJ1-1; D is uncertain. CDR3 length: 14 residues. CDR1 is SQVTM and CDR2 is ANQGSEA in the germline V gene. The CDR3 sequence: CVWRGNAGPTEAFF. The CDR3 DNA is TGCGTCTGGCGAGGTAACGCAGGACCCACTGAAGCTTTCTTT.

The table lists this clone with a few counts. CDR3 protein: CSGMENTQYF. The CDR3 bases are TGCAGCGGAATGGAAAATACGCAGTATTTT. This sequence joins TRBV29-1 and TRBJ2-3; D not resolved. V was cut by 7 bases and J by 7 bases, with 9 bases left in between. This CDR3 has 10 residues. CDR1 is SQVTM and CDR2 is ANQGSEA in the germline V gene.

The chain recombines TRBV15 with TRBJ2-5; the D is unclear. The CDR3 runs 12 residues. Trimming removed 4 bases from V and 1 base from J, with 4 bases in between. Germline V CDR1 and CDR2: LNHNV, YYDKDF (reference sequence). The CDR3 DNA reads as TGTGCCACCAGCACTAGCCAAGAGACCCAGTACTTC. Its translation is CATSTSQETQYF.

This CDR3 reads CSVLTGRTRSYNEQFF. The CDR3 DNA reads as TGCAGCGTCCTTACAGGGCGGACGAGGTCCTACAATGAGCAGTTCTTC. V and J are TRBV29-1 and TRBJ2-1; D perhaps matches TRBD1 (6 bases). This CDR3 has 16 residues. V was trimmed by 6 bases and J by 1 base, leaving 19 bases between them. CDR1 and CDR2 from the germline V gene are SQVTM and ANQGSEA.

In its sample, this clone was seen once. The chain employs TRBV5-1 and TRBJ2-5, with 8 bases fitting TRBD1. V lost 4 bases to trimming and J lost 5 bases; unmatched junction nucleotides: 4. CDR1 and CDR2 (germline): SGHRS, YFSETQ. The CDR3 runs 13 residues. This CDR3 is CASSLTGVETQYF. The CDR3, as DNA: TGCGCCAGCAGCCTGACAGGGGTGGAGACCCAGTACTTC. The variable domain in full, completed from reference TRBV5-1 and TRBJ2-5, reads KAGVTQTPRYLIKTRGQQVTLSCSPISGHRSVSWYQQTPGQGLQFLFEYFSETQRNKGNFPGRFSGRQFSNSRSEMNVSTLELGDSALYLCASSLTGVETQYFGPGTRLLVL.

In nucleotides, the CDR3 is TGTGCCAGCAGCTTTAGCGGTCTTAGTACAGATACGCAGTATTTT. This translates into CASSFSGLSTDTQYF. The chain uses TRBV5-6 and TRBJ2-3; D may be TRBD2 (6 bases). The CDR3 totals 15 residues. The V end lost 2 bases, the J end lost 3 bases, and 13 bases lay between the germline ends. Germline V gene sequence: CDR1 SGHDT, CDR2 YYEEEE. The full variable domain, completed using reference TRBV5-6 and TRBJ2-3, is DAGVTQSPTHLIKTRGQQVTLRCSPKSGHDTVSWYQQALGQGPQFIFQYYEEEERQRGNFPDRFSGHQFPNYSSELNVNALLLGDSALYLCASSFSGLSTDTQYFGPGTRLTVL.

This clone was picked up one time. The CDR3 region has the DNA TGCGCCAGCAGCCCCGGACAGGGAGCCTACGAGCAGTACTTC. It encodes CASSPGQGAYEQYF. This chain connects TRBV4-1 to TRBJ2-7; 8 bases agree with TRBD1. Trimming at V came to 4 bases and at J to 2 bases, leaving 4 bases not matched to a gene. Germline assignment: CDR1 MGHRA and CDR2 YSYEKL. The CDR3 has 14 residues.

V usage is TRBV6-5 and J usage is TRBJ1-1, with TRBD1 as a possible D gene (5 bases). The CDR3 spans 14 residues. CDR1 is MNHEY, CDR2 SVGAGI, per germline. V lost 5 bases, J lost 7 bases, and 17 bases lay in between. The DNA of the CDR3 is TGTGCCAGCAGTCCCCTAGGCAGGGAGGTTGAAGCTTTCTTT. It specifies CASSPLGREVEAFF.

CDR3 amino acids: CASSQGYGGSNEQFF. In DNA form, the CDR3 reads TGCGCCAGCAGCCAAGGGTACGGGGGGTCGAATGAGCAGTTCTTC. The V and J genes are TRBV4-1 and TRBJ2-1, with TRBD2 matching over 7 bases. The V and J ends lost 1 base and 7 bases, in that order; junction bases with no gene match: 7. The CDR3 covers 15 residues. The V gene's germline CDR1 is MGHRA and CDR2 YSYEKL.

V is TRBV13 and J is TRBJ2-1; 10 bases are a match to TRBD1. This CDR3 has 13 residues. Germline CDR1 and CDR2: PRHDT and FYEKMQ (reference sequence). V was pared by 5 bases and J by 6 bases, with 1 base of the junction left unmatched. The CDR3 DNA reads TGTGCCAGCAGCCGGGACAGGGGCAATGAGCAGTTCTTC. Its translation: CASSRDRGNEQFF.